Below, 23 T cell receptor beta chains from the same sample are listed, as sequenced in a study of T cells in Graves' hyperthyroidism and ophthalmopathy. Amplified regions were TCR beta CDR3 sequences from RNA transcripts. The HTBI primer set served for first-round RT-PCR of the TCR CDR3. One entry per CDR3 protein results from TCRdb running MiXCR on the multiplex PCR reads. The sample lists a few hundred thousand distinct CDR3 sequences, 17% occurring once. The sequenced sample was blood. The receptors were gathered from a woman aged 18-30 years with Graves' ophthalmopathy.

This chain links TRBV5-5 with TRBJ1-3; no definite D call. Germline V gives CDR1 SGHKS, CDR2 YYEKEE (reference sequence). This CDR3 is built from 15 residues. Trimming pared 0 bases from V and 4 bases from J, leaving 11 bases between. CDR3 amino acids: CASSLGWSSGNTIYF. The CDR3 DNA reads TGTGCCAGCAGCTTGGGATGGAGTTCCGGAAACACCATATATTTT.

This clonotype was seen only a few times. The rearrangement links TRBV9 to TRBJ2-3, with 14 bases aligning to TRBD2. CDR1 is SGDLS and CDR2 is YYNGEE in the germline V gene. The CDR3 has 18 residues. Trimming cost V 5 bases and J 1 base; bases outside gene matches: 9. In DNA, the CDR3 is TGTGCCAGCAGTGCGACTAGCGGGGGGGCCATAGGCACAGATACGCAGTATTTT. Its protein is CASSATSGGAIGTDTQYF.

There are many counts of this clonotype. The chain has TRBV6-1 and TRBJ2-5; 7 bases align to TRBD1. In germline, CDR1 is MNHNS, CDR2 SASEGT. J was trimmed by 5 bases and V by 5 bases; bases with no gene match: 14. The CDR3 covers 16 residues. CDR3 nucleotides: TGTGCCAGCAGTCCCGAGACAGGGAGACGGTACGAGACCCAGTACTTC. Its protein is CASSPETGRRYETQYF.

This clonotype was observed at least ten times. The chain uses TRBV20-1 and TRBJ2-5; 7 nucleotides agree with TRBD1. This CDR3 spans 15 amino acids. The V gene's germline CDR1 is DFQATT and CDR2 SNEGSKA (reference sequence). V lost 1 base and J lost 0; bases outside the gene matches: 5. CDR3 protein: CSARGGTGDQETQYF. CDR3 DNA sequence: TGCAGTGCTAGAGGGGGAACAGGGGACCAAGAGACCCAGTACTTC.

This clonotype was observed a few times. DNA for the CDR3: TGCAGTGCTAGTAAAGGGGCTGAGGATAATTCACCCCTCCACTTT. This translates into CSASKGAEDNSPLHF. The V call is TRBV20-1, the J call TRBJ1-6; maybe TRBD1 (5 bases). The CDR3 is made up of 15 amino acids. The germline gives CDR1 DFQATT, CDR2 SNEGSKA (reference sequence). With 3 bases removed from V and 5 bases from J, the gap between germline ends came to 14 bases.

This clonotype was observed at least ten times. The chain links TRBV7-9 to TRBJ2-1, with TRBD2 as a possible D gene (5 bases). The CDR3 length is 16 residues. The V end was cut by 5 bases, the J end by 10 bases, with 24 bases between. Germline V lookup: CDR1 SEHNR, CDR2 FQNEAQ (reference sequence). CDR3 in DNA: TGTGCCAGCAGCCAGGAGGTTGGTCTTACATCTGGGGAGCAGTTCTTC. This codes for CASSQEVGLTSGEQFF.

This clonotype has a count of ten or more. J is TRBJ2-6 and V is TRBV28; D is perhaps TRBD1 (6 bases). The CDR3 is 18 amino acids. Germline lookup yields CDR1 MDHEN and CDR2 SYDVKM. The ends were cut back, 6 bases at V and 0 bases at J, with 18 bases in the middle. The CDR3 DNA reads TGTGCCAGCAGCTCGAGGGGGACCGCATTCTCTGGGGCCAACGTCCTGACTTTC. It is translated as CASSSRGTAFSGANVLTF. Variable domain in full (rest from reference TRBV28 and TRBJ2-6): DVKVTQSSRYLVKRTGEKVFLECVQDMDHENMFWYRQDPGLGLRLIYFSYDVKMKEKGDIPEGYSVSREKKERFSLILESASTNQTSMYLCASSSRGTAFSGANVLTFGAGSRLTVL.

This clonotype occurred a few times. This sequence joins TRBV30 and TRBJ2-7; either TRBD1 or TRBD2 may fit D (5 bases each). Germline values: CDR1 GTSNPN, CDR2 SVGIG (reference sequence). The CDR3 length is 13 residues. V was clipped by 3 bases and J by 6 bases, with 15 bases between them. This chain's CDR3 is CAWRGPATREQYF. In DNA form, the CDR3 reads TGTGCCTGGAGGGGACCGGCAACACGCGAGCAGTACTTC.

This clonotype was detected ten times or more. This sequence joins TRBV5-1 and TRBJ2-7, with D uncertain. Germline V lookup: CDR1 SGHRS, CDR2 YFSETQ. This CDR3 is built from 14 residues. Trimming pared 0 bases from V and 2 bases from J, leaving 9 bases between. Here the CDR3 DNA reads TGCGCCAGCAGCTTGGGCCAGGTCCCCTACGAGCAGTACTTC. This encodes CASSLGQVPYEQYF.

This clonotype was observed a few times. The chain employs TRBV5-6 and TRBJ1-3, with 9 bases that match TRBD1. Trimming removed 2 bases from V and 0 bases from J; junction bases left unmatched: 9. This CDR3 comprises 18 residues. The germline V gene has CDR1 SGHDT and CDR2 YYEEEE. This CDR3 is CASSFYRGPRGSGNTIYF. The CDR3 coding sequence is TGTGCCAGCAGCTTCTACAGGGGGCCCCGCGGCTCTGGAAACACCATATATTTT.

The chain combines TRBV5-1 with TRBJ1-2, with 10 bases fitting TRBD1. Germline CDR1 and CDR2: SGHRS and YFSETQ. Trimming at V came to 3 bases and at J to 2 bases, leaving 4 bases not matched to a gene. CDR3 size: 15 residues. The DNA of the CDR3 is TGCGCCAGCAGCTCGACAGGGGGCGGCAACTATGGCTACACCTTC. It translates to CASSSTGGGNYGYTF.

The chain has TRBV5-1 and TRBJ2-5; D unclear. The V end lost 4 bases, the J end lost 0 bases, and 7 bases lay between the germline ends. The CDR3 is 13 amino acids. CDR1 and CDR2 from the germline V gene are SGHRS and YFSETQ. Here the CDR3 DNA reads TGCGCCAGCAGCAGACACTACCAAGAGACCCAGTACTTC. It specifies CASSRHYQETQYF.

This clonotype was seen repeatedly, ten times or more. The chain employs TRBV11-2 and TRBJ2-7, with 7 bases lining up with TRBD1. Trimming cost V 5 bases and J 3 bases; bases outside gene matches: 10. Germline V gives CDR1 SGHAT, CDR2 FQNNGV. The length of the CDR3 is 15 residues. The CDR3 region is CASSQYRGLSYEQYF. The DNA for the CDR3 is TGTGCCAGCAGCCAATACAGGGGTCTCAGCTACGAGCAGTACTTC. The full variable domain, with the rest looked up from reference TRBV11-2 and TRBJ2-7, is EAGVAQSPRYKIIEKRQSVAFWCNPISGHATLYWYQQILGQGPKLLIQFQNNGVVDDSQLPKDRFSAERLKGVDSTLKIQPAKLEDSAVYLCASSQYRGLSYEQYFGPGTRLTVT.

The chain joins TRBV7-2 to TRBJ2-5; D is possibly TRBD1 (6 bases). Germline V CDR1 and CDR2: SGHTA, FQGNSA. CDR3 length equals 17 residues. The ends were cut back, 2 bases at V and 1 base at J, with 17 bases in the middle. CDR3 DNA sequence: TGTGCCAGCAGCTTACCTTTGACAGGCTTATCCCAAGAGACCCAGTACTTC. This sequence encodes CASSLPLTGLSQETQYF.

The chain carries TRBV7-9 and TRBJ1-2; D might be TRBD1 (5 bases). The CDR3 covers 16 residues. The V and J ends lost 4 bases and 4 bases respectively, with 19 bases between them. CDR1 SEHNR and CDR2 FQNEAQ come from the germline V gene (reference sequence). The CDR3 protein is CASSSEVEGTGYGYTF. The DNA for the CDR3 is TGTGCCAGCAGCTCAGAGGTGGAAGGGACGGGCTATGGCTACACCTTC.

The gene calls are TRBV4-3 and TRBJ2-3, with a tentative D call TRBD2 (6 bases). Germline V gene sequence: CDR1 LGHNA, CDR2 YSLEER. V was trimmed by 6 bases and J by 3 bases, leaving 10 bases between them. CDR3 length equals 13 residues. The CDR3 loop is CASREGGTDTQYF. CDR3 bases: TGCGCCAGCAGGGAGGGTGGGACAGATACGCAGTATTTT.

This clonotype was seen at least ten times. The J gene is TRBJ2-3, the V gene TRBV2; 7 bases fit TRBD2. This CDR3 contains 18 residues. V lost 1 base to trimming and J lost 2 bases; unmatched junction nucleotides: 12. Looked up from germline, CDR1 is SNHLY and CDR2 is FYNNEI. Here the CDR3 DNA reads TGTGCCAGCAGTGAAGGAAGAGTGGCGGGGGAGATCACAGATACGCAGTATTTT. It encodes CASSEGRVAGEITDTQYF. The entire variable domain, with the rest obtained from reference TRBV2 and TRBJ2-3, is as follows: EPEVTQTPSHQVTQMGQEVILRCVPISNHLYFYWYRQILGQKVEFLVSFYNNEISEKSEIFDDQFSVERPDGSNFTLKIRSTKLEDSAMYFCASSEGRVAGEITDTQYFGPGTRLTVL.

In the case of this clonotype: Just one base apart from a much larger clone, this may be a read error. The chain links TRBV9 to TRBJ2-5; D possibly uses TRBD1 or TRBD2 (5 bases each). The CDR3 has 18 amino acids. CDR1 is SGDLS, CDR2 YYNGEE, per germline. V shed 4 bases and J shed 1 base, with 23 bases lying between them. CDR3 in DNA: TGTGCCAGCAGCTTACCTATGACCTCCGGGACGACCCAAGAGACCCAGTACTTC. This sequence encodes CASSLPMTSGTTQETQYF.

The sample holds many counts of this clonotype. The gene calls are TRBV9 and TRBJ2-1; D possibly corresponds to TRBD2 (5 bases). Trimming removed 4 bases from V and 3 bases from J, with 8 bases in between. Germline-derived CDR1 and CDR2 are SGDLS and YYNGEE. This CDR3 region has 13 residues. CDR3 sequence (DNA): TGTGCCAGCAGCCTCCGGGACTACAATGAGCAGTTCTTC. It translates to CASSLRDYNEQFF.

The CDR3 sequence: CASSGTWADTQYF. DNA for the CDR3: TGTGCCAGCAGCGGGACGTGGGCAGATACGCAGTATTTT. The rearrangement uses TRBV6-1 and TRBJ2-3; D possibly uses TRBD1 or TRBD2 (5 bases each). Germline V gene sequence: CDR1 MNHNS, CDR2 SASEGT. The ends were cut back, 6 bases at V and 4 bases at J, with 11 bases in the middle. This CDR3 has 13 residues.

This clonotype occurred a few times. CDR3 bases: TGCGCCAGCAGCCAATCACAGGGGTTTAATGAAAAACTGTTTTTT. This gives the protein CASSQSQGFNEKLFF. The chain uses TRBV4-3 and TRBJ1-4, with TRBD1 matching over 7 bases. CDR3 length: 15 amino acids. V dropped 2 bases and J dropped 4; count of bases not matched to a gene: 4. From germline, CDR1 is LGHNA and CDR2 YSLEER.

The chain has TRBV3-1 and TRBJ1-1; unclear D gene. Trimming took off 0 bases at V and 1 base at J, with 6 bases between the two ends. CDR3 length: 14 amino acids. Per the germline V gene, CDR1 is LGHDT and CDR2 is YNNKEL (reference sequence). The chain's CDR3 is CASSQERRNTEAFF. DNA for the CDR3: TGTGCCAGCAGCCAAGAAAGACGGAACACTGAAGCTTTCTTT.

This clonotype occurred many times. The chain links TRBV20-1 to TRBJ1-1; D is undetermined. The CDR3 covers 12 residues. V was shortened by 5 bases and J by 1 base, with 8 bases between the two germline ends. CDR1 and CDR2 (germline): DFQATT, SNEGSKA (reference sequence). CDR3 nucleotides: TGCAGTGCTCACCGACAGAACACTGAAGCTTTCTTT. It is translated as CSAHRQNTEAFF.